The subject of this entry is one T cell receptor (beta chain). The clone's antigen remains unknown. No base qualities exist here, and no much larger clone lies one base off it. The source of the sample is a study of blood T cell repertoires in COVID-19 (dated by TCRdb to between 2020 and 2021). As for the study more broadly: Samples covering the acute and convalescent phases of COVID-19 were provided by collaborators in the United States, Italy and Spain. Samples were obtained from the ongoing ImmuneRACE study (first 160 participants) and from about 1,300 subjects provided by 6 global collaborators. The prospective study material was composed of cDNA or gDNA derived from T cells, B-cell-depleted T cells, or PBMCs. Subjects who had been exposed to COVID-19, were actively infected with it, or had recovered from it provided the deeply sampled blood TCRbeta repertoires that made up the dataset. Where available, HLA class I and class II types were obtained from metadata supplied by the sample provider rather than from assay-based typing. The repertoires were made available in a free public database intended to serve as a resource for research on the immune response to SARS-CoV-2. The sample metadata nearly always contained a de-identified subject ID, COVID-19 status, age in years and sex.

Whole blood was collected in K2EDTA tubes by collaborating institutions according to the institutions' own protocols. For TCRbeta analysis, collaborator samples were shipped as frozen whole blood, as isolated PBMCs, or as DNA extracted from either sample type. TCRbeta CDR3 regions were amplified from genomic DNA using the immunoSEQ Assay, a bias-controlled multiplex PCR. The original pipeline was this. The number of nucleated cells in each sample was estimated from the amplification of reference gene primers within the assay. To quantify the absolute abundance of each unique TCRbeta CDR3 rearrangement, sequence reads were collapsed and filtered. For each sample, productive Simpson clonality was calculated as the square root of Simpson's diversity index over productive rearrangements. This immuneACCESS table, as held by TCRdb, lists in-frame sequences with V and J called but not all clones. Of the missing ones, under half trace to an unresolved V gene in checked studies; the others have no known cause. Clonal size and the V and J genes are those of that table, whereas D and trimming came from the DNA. The sample data list roughly 34,000 clones, and roughly 80% of these were observed just once. About 14% of the sample belongs to the ten largest clones.

Points the paper makes about the study in general: How much clinical and demographic metadata was included differed by source and by participant, and the metadata was provided uncurated.

From its cysteine to its phenylalanine, the CDR3 spans 11 amino acids. Here the CDR3 DNA is all that survives: 33 bases in frame from base 1. According to the germline V gene, CDR1 reads MDHEN and CDR2 reads SYDVKM. Between the V and J ends, shortened by 5 bases and 7 bases respectively, the junction contains 3 bases. The clonotype comes from a man older than 75 with active or convalescent COVID-19. Sequencing was done on a sample of peripheral blood. This chain is built from TRBV28 and TRBJ1-6; a confident D gene designation cannot be given. The DNA sequence reads TGTGCCAGCAGTGTAAATTCACCCCTCCACTTT. The encoded protein is CASSVNSPLHF.